The 26 T cell receptor beta chains below were found in one sample sequenced in a study of shared clonotypes between healthy human individuals (dated by TCRdb to about 2020). CD8 naive samples consisted of CD45RO-negative cells that were positively selected for CCR7, yielding a CD45RA+CCR7+ population without TemRA cells. Libraries were prepared through the immunoSEQ multiplex PCR assay. TCRdb provides this immuneACCESS table in a form limited to in-frame rearrangements. Some clones are lacking; in checked studies, under half of them reflect an unresolved V gene, and why the rest are absent is not known. The sample table lists nearly 600,000 clones, 95% to 96% of them with a count of one. Jointly, the top ten make up approximately 0.1% of the sample. Sample: naive CD8+ T cells sorted from blood. The sample's cell subset or site label, decoded: CD45RA+CCR7+. Receptors were obtained from a woman under 40 in good health.

The chain employs TRBV19 and TRBJ1-5, with a weak D call TRBD1 (5 bases). CDR1 and CDR2 from the germline V gene are LNHDA and SQIVND (reference sequence). This CDR3 spans 13 amino acids. The V end lost 7 bases, the J end lost 4 bases, and 11 bases lay between the germline ends. The CDR3 DNA sequence: TGTGCCAGTACCCTGACAGAGAATCAGCCCCAGCATTTT. This encodes CASTLTENQPQHF.

The V gene is TRBV7-9, the J gene TRBJ2-7, with D tentatively TRBD2 (6 bases). The CDR3 has 14 amino acids. CDR1 and CDR2 (germline): SEHNR, FQNEAQ (reference sequence). V lost 3 bases to trimming and J lost 2 bases, with 11 bases between them. DNA of the CDR3: TGTGCCAGCAGCTTTGGCGGGGAAGCCTACGAGCAGTACTTC. Translating it yields CASSFGGEAYEQYF.

J is TRBJ2-5 and V is TRBV14; no reliable D call. Trimming pared 5 bases from V and 5 bases from J, leaving 12 bases between. This CDR3 has 13 residues. Germline V lookup: CDR1 SGHDN, CDR2 FVKESK. Here the CDR3 DNA reads TGTGCCAGCAGCTCAACAATTCGGGAGACCCAGTACTTC. Its protein is CASSSTIRETQYF.

The gene calls are TRBV27 and TRBJ2-7; the D gene is possibly TRBD2 (5 bases). Trimming took 3 bases from V and 1 from J, leaving 7 bases between them. CDR1 and CDR2 from the germline V gene are MNHEY and SMNVEV (reference sequence). CDR3 length: 13 residues. CDR3 protein: CASSFEGSYEQYF. The CDR3 DNA reads TGTGCCAGCAGTTTCGAGGGTTCCTACGAGCAGTACTTC.

This chain connects TRBV7-2 to TRBJ2-1, with 7 bases that match TRBD2. V trimming: 0 bases; J trimming: 5 bases; junction bases outside the gene matches: 7. The CDR3 is 16 residues long. Germline V CDR1 and CDR2: SGHTA, FQGNSA. The CDR3 DNA is TGTGCCAGCAGCTTAGCGTTTTGGGGGGGTGACAATGAGCAGTTCTTC. Its translation is CASSLAFWGGDNEQFF.

The chain is built from TRBV29-1 and TRBJ1-1; D unresolved. The CDR3 runs 12 residues. In germline, CDR1 is SQVTM, CDR2 ANQGSEA. The V end lost 0 bases, the J end lost 3 bases, and 5 bases lay between the germline ends. The CDR3 spells CSVEDLHTEAFF. Written as DNA, the CDR3 is TGCAGCGTTGAAGATTTACACACTGAAGCTTTCTTT.

The count of this clone is one. The genes are TRBV7-8 and TRBJ1-1; perhaps TRBD1 as D (6 bases). This CDR3 region has 14 residues. Germline-derived CDR1 and CDR2 are SGHVS and FQNEAQ. V lost 5 bases, J lost 0 bases, and 10 bases lay in between. This CDR3 reads CASSNRVLNTEAFF. The CDR3 region has the DNA TGTGCCAGCAGCAACAGGGTCTTGAACACTGAAGCTTTCTTT. Full variable domain (missing parts from reference TRBV7-8 and TRBJ1-1): GAGVSQSPRYKVAKRGQDVALRCDPISGHVSLFWYQQALGQGPEFLTYFQNEAQLDKSGLPSDRFFAERPEGSVSTLKIQRTQQEDSAVYLCASSNRVLNTEAFFGQGTRLTVV.

The rearrangement links TRBV7-9 to TRBJ2-7, with a weak D call TRBD2 (6 bases). V was clipped by 7 bases and J by 2 bases, with 15 bases between them. The CDR3 length is 14 residues. Per germline, CDR1 SEHNR and CDR2 FQNEAQ (reference sequence). This CDR3 is CASIPAGTPYEQYF. In DNA, the CDR3 is TGTGCCAGCATCCCCGCTGGGACTCCCTACGAGCAGTACTTC.

This chain connects TRBV7-9 to TRBJ2-7; the match to TRBD1 covers 8 bases. The CDR3 is 14 amino acids. Germline assignment: CDR1 SEHNR and CDR2 FQNEAQ (reference sequence). DNA of the CDR3: TGTGCAAGTCAGCCAGGGGGCTCGACCTACGAGCAGTACTTC. Amino acids: CASQPGGSTYEQYF.

In regard to this clone: The same CDR3 also results from other DNA sequences found in this sample. The rearrangement joins TRBV27 to TRBJ2-1; 16 nucleotides agree with TRBD2. Germline V lookup: CDR1 MNHEY, CDR2 SMNVEV (reference sequence). This CDR3 is built from 15 residues. V lost 5 bases, J lost 9 bases, and 4 bases stayed unmatched. CDR3 in amino acids: CASSPGTSGRVEQFF. CDR3 in DNA: TGTGCCAGCAGTCCCGGGACTAGCGGGAGGGTTGAGCAGTTCTTC.

A remark on this clone: Different DNA sequences within this sample yield the same CDR3. The V gene is TRBV28, the J gene TRBJ1-1, with D unclear. Germline lookup yields CDR1 MDHEN and CDR2 SYDVKM. Trimming cost V 2 bases and J 1 base, with 8 bases left between them. The CDR3 extends over 14 amino acids. This chain's CDR3 is CASSLAGENTEAFF. The CDR3 DNA sequence: TGTGCCAGCAGTTTAGCCGGGGAGAACACTGAAGCTTTCTTT.

The V gene is TRBV9, the J gene TRBJ2-3; the D gene could be TRBD1 or TRBD2 (5 bases each). Germline V gives CDR1 SGDLS, CDR2 YYNGEE. V was pared by 1 base and J by 5 bases, with 14 bases between. The CDR3 extends over 15 amino acids. The CDR3 coding sequence is TGTGCCAGCAGCGTACGAGCCGGGGCCTTAGATACGCAGTATTTT. Translating gives CASSVRAGALDTQYF.

This rearrangement joins TRBV27 to TRBJ1-4; no firm D call. V was pared by 6 bases and J by 4 bases, with 15 bases between. CDR1 MNHEY and CDR2 SMNVEV come from the germline V gene (reference sequence). This CDR3 is built from 15 residues. This CDR3 is CASSSTQGHNEKLFF. The CDR3 nucleotides are TGTGCCAGCAGCTCAACACAAGGGCATAATGAAAAACTGTTTTTT.

Concerning this clone: At one end the junction does not follow the germline gene, possibly because of a read error. The V gene is TRBV2, the J gene TRBJ1-5, with a weak D call TRBD1 (6 bases). The CDR3 is made up of 14 amino acids. Germline V gene lookup returns CDR1 SNHLY and CDR2 FYNNEI. The CDR3 loop reads CASSEGQINQPQHF. The CDR3 DNA reads as TGTGCCAGCAGCGAAGGACAGATCAATCAGCCCCAGCATTTT. The variable domain in full, with the rest retrieved from reference TRBV2 and TRBJ1-5, is EPEVTQTPSHQVTQMGQEVILRCVPISNHLYFYWYRQILGQKVEFLVSFYNNEISEKSEIFDDQFSVERPDGSNFTLKIRSTKLEDSAMYFCASSEGQINQPQHFGDGTRLSIL.

J is TRBJ2-7 and V is TRBV5-1; D might be TRBD1 (7 bases). CDR3 size: 17 residues. In germline, CDR1 is SGHRS, CDR2 YFSETQ. Trimming left V 3 bases short and J 5 bases short, with 24 bases between. Written as DNA, the CDR3 is TGCGCCAGCAGCTGGGCATACGTGCTAGGGGGCGGGGACGAGCAGTACTTC. Residues: CASSWAYVLGGGDEQYF.

The CDR3 sequence: CASSDTGGFQPQHF. The CDR3 DNA reads TGTGCCAGCAGCGACACAGGGGGCTTTCAGCCCCAGCATTTT. The chain links TRBV9 to TRBJ1-5; 9 bases match TRBD1. This CDR3 spans 14 amino acids. V lost 3 bases, J lost 6 bases, and 4 bases stayed unmatched. The V gene's germline CDR1 is SGDLS and CDR2 YYNGEE.

The rearrangement uses TRBV6-5 and TRBJ2-7, with 11 nucleotides matching TRBD2. The CDR3 is 15 residues long. The V gene's germline CDR1 is MNHEY and CDR2 SVGAGI. The junction had 9 bases not matched to a gene; V was cut back by 8 bases and J by 3 bases. The CDR3 sequence is CASSVRLAGHYEQYF. The CDR3, as DNA: TGTGCCAGCTCCGTCCGACTAGCGGGACACTACGAGCAGTACTTC.

This sequence joins TRBV19 and TRBJ2-7, with 7 bases aligning to TRBD2. The length of the CDR3 is 14 residues. Germline V gives CDR1 LNHDA, CDR2 SQIVND (reference sequence). The trim removed 4 bases at V and 6 bases at J, leaving 9 bases unmatched. The CDR3 loop is CASSTNGLVSEQYF. CDR3 nucleotides: TGTGCCAGTAGTACGAACGGACTAGTAAGCGAGCAGTACTTC.

The rearrangement links TRBV5-1 to TRBJ2-7; unclear D gene. CDR1 and CDR2 from the germline V gene are SGHRS and YFSETQ. The CDR3 extends over 15 amino acids. The V gene lost 0 bases and the J gene lost 5 bases, with 15 bases spanning the gap. CDR3 nucleotides: TGCGCCAGCAGCTTGGGTTGGGTGGTGAACCACGAGCAGTACTTC. Protein product: CASSLGWVVNHEQYF. The complete variable domain, with remaining parts taken from reference TRBV5-1 and TRBJ2-7, reads KAGVTQTPRYLIKTRGQQVTLSCSPISGHRSVSWYQQTPGQGLQFLFEYFSETQRNKGNFPGRFSGRQFSNSRSEMNVSTLELGDSALYLCASSLGWVVNHEQYFGPGTRLTVT.

The CDR3 loop is CASSITPYSNQPQHF. As DNA, the CDR3 is TGTGCCAGTAGTATAACACCATATAGCAATCAGCCCCAGCATTTT. The chain carries TRBV19 and TRBJ1-5; D remains ambiguous. V was shortened by 2 bases and J by 0 bases, with 8 bases between the two germline ends. The germline CDR1 and CDR2 sequences are LNHDA and SQIVND (reference sequence). The CDR3 has 15 residues. Supplemented by reference TRBV19 and TRBJ1-5, the full variable domain reads DGGITQSPKYLFRKEGQNVTLSCEQNLNHDAMYWYRQDPGQGLRLIYYSQIVNDFQKGDIAEGYSVSREKKESFPLTVTSAQKNPTAFYLCASSITPYSNQPQHFGDGTRLSIL.

The gene calls are TRBV7-9 and TRBJ1-2; TRBD1 agrees at 7 bases. Germline CDR1 SEHNR, CDR2 FQNEAQ (reference sequence). The junction had 5 bases not matched to a gene; V was cut back by 3 bases and J by 4 bases. CDR3 length: 14 amino acids. The CDR3 is CASSLPDRVYGYTF. DNA of the CDR3: TGTGCCAGCAGCTTGCCTGACAGGGTCTATGGCTACACCTTC.

This clone occurred once. The genes are TRBV29-1 and TRBJ2-2; TRBD1 is a possible D gene (5 bases). The CDR3 spans 14 residues. V gave up 5 bases and J gave up 5 bases, with 15 bases separating them. Germline V gene lookup returns CDR1 SQVTM and CDR2 ANQGSEA. As DNA, the CDR3 is TGCAGCGTTCCTGCAGGGTTTAGGACCGGGGAGCTGTTTTTT. This translates into CSVPAGFRTGELFF.

The chain uses TRBV6-1 and TRBJ1-3; D is unresolved. Per the germline V gene, CDR1 is MNHNS and CDR2 is SASEGT. The CDR3 is 14 amino acids. V was clipped by 8 bases and J by 4 bases, with 15 bases between them. The CDR3 loop is CASPSSAEGNTIYF. The CDR3 region has the DNA TGTGCCAGCCCCTCGTCCGCGGAGGGAAACACCATATATTTT.

This clone was detected only once. The CDR3 DNA follows: TGTGCCAGCAGGGGACTAGAAAGCTCCTACAATGAGCAGTTCTTC. This sequence encodes CASRGLESSYNEQFF. The V and J genes are TRBV28 and TRBJ2-1, with TRBD2 identical over 8 bases. The trim removed 6 bases at V and 0 bases at J, leaving 4 bases unmatched. The CDR3 has 15 amino acids. Germline assignment: CDR1 MDHEN and CDR2 SYDVKM.

This clone came up once. V usage is TRBV6-5 and J usage is TRBJ2-1; no firm D call. CDR3 size: 13 residues. CDR1 is MNHEY, CDR2 SVGAGI, per germline. The V gene lost 6 bases and the J gene lost 5 bases, with 11 bases spanning the gap. CDR3 sequence: CASSPIGNNEQFF. For the CDR3, the DNA is TGTGCCAGCAGCCCGATAGGGAACAATGAGCAGTTCTTC.

This rearrangement joins TRBV7-8 to TRBJ2-2, with 7 bases fitting TRBD2. Germline loops: CDR1 SGHVS, CDR2 FQNEAQ. J lost 2 bases, V lost 3 bases, and 3 bases had no gene match. This CDR3 comprises 15 residues. CDR3 amino acids: CASSFGGKNTGELFF. The DNA of the CDR3 is TGTGCCAGCAGCTTCGGGGGGAAAAACACCGGGGAGCTGTTTTTT.